This record covers a single T cell receptor (beta chain). As it was prepared, the TCRbeta library received unique molecular identifiers. TCRdb re-analysed the PCR reads in MiXCR, keeping a single row per CDR3 protein. This repertoire shows some 640,000 distinct CDR3 sequences, approximately 15% found once; its top ten account for approximately 1%. Trimming cost V 5 bases and J 11 bases; bases outside gene matches: 10. This CDR3 is 13 amino acids long. Germline CDR1 SEHNR, CDR2 FQNEAQ (reference sequence). The data are from a study of T-cell reconstitution after alpha-beta-depleted transplantation in children.

The sequencing here drew on PBMCs from the stem cell graft donor, taken from the stem cell graft. This sequence was found in a human donor who donated a stem cell graft to a child with acute myeloid leukemia. The V gene is TRBV7-9, the J gene TRBJ1-1; 8 nucleotides align to TRBD1. In nucleotides, the CDR3 is TGTGCCAGCAGCCCCCAGGGGGCCGAGAAGGCTTTCTTT. Translation: CASSPQGAEKAFF.